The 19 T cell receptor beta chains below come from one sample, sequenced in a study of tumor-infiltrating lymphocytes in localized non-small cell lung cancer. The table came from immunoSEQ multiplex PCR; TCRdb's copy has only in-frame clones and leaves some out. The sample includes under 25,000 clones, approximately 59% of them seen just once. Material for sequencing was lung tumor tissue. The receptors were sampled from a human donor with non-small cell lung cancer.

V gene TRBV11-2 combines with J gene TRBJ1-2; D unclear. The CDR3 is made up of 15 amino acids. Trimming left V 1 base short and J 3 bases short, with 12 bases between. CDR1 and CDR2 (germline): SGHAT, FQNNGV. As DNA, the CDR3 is TGTGCCAGCAGCTTAGCACCGAGGCAGTACTATGGCTACACCTTC. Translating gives CASSLAPRQYYGYTF. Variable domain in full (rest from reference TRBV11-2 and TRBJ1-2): EAGVAQSPRYKIIEKRQSVAFWCNPISGHATLYWYQQILGQGPKLLIQFQNNGVVDDSQLPKDRFSAERLKGVDSTLKIQPAKLEDSAVYLCASSLAPRQYYGYTFGSGTRLTVV.

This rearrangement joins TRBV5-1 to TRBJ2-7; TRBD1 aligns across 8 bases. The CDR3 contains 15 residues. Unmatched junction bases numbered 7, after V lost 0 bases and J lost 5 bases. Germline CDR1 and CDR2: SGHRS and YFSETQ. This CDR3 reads CASSLGEQGADEQYF. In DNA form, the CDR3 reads TGCGCCAGCAGCTTGGGGGAGCAGGGGGCAGACGAGCAGTACTTC. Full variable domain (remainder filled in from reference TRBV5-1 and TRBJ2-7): KAGVTQTPRYLIKTRGQQVTLSCSPISGHRSVSWYQQTPGQGLQFLFEYFSETQRNKGNFPGRFSGRQFSNSRSEMNVSTLELGDSALYLCASSLGEQGADEQYFGPGTRLTVT.

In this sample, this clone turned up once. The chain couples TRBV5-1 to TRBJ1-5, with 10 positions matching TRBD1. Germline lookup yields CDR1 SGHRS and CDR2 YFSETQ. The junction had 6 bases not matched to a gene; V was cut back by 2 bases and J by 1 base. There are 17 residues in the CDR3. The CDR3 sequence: CASSFPGTGVSNQPQHF. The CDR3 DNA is TGCGCCAGCAGCTTCCCCGGGACAGGGGTAAGCAATCAGCCCCAGCATTTT.

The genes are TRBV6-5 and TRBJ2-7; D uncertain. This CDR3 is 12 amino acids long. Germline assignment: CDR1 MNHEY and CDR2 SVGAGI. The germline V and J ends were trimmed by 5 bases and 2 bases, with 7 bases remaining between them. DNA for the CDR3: TGTGCCAGCAGTAGTTACACCTACGAGCAGTACTTC. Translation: CASSSYTYEQYF.

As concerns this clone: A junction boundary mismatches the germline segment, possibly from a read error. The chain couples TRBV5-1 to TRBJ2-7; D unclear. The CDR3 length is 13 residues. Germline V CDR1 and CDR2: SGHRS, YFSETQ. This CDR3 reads CASSSTVAYEQYF. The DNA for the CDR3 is TGTGCCAGCAGCTCAACAGTAGCCTACGAGCAGTACTTC. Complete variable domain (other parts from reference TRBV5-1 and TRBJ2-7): KAGVTQTPRYLIKTRGQQVTLSCSPISGHRSVSWYQQTPGQGLQFLFEYFSETQRNKGNFPGRFSGRQFSNSRSEMNVSTLELGDSALYLCASSSTVAYEQYFGPGTRLTVT.

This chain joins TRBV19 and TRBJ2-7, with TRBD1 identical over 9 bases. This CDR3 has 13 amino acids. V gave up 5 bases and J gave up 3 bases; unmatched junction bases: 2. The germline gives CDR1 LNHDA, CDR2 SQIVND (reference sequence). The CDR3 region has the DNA TGTGCCAGTAGTCTGGGACAGGGCTACGAGCAGTACTTC. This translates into CASSLGQGYEQYF.

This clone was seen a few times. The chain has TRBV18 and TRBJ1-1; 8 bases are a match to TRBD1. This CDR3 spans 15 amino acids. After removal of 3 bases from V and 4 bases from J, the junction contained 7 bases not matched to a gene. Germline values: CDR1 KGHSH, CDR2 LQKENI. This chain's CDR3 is CASSPSTGERTEAFF. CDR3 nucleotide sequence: TGTGCCAGCTCACCGTCGACAGGGGAACGCACTGAAGCTTTCTTT.

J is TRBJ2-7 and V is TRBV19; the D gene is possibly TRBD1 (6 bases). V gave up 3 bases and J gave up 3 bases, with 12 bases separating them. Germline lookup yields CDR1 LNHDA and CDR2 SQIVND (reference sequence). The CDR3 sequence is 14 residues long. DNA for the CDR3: TGTGCCAGTAGTATGTCAGGGGAGAACTACGAGCAGTACTTC. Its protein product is CASSMSGENYEQYF.

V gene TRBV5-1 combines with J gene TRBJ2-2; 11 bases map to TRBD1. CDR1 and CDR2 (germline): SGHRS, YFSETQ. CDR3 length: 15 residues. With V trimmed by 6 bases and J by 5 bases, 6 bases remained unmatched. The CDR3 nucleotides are TGCGCCAGCAAGAGGGGGACAGGGGGTACCGGGGAGCTGTTTTTT. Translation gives CASKRGTGGTGELFF.

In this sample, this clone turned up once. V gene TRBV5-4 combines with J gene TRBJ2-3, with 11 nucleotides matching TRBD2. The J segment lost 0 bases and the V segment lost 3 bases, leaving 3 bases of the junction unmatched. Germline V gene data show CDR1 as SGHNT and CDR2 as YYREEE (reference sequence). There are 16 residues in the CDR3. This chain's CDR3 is CASSSTSGGSTDTQYF. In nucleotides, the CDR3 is TGTGCCAGCAGCTCCACTAGCGGGGGTAGCACAGATACGCAGTATTTT.

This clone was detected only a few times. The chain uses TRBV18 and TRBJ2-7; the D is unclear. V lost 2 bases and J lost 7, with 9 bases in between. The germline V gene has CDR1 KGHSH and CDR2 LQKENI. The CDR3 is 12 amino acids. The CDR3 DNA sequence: TGTGCCAGCTCACCAGGACCGGATGAGCAGTACTTC. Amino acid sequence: CASSPGPDEQYF. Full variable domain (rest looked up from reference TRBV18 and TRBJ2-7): NAGVMQNPRHLVRRRGQEARLRCSPMKGHSHVYWYRQLPEEGLKFMVYLQKENIIDESGMPKERFSAEFPKEGPSILRIQQVVRGDSAAYFCASSPGPDEQYFGPGTRLTVT.

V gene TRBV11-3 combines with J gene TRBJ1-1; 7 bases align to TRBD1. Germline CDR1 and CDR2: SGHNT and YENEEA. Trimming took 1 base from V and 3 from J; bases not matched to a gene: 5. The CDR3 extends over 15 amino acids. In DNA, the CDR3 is TGTGCCAGCAGCTTAGGGGCCGACAGGGACACTGAAGCTTTCTTT. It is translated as CASSLGADRDTEAFF. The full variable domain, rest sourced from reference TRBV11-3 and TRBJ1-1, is EAGVVQSPRYKIIEKKQPVAFWCNPISGHNTLYWYLQNLGQGPELLIRYENEEAVDDSQLPKDRFSAERLKGVDSTLKIQPAELGDSAVYLCASSLGADRDTEAFFGQGTRLTVV.

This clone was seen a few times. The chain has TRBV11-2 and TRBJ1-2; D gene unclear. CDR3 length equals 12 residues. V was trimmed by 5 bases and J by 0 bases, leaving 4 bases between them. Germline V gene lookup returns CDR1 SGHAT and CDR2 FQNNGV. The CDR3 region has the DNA TGTGCCAGCAGCCGTGCTAACTATGGCTACACCTTC. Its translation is CASSRANYGYTF.

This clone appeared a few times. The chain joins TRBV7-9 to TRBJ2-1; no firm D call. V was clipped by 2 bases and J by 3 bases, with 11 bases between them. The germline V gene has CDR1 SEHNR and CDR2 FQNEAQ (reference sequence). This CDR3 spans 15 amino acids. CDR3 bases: TGTGCCAGCAGCTTAACTTCCCCCCACTACAATGAGCAGTTCTTC. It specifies CASSLTSPHYNEQFF.

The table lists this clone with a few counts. The CDR3 loop is CASSAAHFTDTQYF. CDR3 bases: TGTGCCAGCAGCGCAGCTCATTTCACAGATACGCAGTATTTT. The rearrangement links TRBV9 to TRBJ2-3; no clear D gene. Germline assignment: CDR1 SGDLS and CDR2 YYNGEE. V dropped 3 bases and J dropped 2 bases, with 10 bases sitting between them. The CDR3 extends over 14 amino acids.

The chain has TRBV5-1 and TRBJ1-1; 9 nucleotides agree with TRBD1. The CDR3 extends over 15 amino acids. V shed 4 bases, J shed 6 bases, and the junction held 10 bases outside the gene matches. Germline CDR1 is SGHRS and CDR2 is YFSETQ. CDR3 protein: CASSPGTGRYAEAFF. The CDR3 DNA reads TGCGCCAGCAGCCCTGGGACAGGGAGATATGCTGAAGCTTTCTTT.

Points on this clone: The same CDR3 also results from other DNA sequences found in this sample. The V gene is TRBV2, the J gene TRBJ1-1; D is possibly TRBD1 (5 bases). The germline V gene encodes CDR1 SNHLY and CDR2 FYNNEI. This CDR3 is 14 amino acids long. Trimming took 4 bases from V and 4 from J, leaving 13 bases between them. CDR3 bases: TGTGCCAGCAGTGGCCCCGGGGGTGGCACTGAAGCTTTCTTT. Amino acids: CASSGPGGGTEAFF.

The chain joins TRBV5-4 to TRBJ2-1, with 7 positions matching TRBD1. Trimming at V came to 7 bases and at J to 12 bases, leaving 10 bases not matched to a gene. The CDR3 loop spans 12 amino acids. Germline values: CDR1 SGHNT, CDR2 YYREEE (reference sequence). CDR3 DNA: TGTGCCAGCTCAATACAGGGGTTCGGGCAGTTCTTC. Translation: CASSIQGFGQFF.

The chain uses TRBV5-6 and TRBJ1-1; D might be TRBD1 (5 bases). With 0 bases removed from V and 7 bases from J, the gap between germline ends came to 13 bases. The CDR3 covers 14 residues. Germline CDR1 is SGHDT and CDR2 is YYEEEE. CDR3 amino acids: CASSLGPRDYEAFF. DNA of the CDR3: TGTGCCAGCAGCTTGGGGCCCAGGGATTATGAAGCTTTCTTT.